This TCR beta chain was found in a study of identical twins. Comment on this clonotype: Its antigen is undetermined.

Using its own MiXCR run on the 5' RACE reads, TCRdb lists one record per CDR3 protein. In the table there are roughly 540,000 distinct CDR3 sequences, around 20% of which are singletons. Overall study results and limits: The analysis was cross-sectional rather than longitudinal within donors.

The same data also went into a second study, on T cells expressing NK-cell markers. According to that study: In about six donors, dominant CD3+CD56+NKG2C+ clones formed roughly 1.0-7.5% of CD8+ cells.

Sequencing was carried out using CD4+ T cells sorted from blood. This TCR was recovered from a woman under 30 in good health.

The CDR3 spells CSVDVGGETQYF. In DNA form, the CDR3 reads TGCAGCGTTGACGTCGGAGGAGAGACCCAGTACTTC. The chain has TRBV29-1 and TRBJ2-5, with TRBD2 as a possible D gene (5 bases). The length of the CDR3 is 12 residues. Trimming took 3 bases from V and 4 from J, leaving 9 bases between them. The V gene's germline CDR1 is SQVTM and CDR2 ANQGSEA.